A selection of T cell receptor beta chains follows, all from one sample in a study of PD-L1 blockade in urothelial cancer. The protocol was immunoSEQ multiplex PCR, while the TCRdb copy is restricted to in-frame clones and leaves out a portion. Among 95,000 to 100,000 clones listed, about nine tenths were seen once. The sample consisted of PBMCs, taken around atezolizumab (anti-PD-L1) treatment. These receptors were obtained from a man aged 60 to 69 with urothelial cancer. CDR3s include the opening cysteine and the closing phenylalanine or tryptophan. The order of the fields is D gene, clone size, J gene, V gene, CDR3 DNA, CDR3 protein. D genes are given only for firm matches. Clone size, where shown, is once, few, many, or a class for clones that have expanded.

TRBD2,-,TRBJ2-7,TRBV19,TGTGCCAGTAGTACTCCTTCACTAGCGGGCGACTTCTACGAGCAGTACTTC,CASSTPSLAGDFYEQYF
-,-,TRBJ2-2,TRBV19,TGTGCCAGTAGTAGTGGACAGGCCGGGGGCGGGGAGCTGTTTTTT,CASSSGQAGGGELFF
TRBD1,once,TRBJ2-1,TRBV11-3,TGTGCCAGCAGCTTTGGACAGGGATGGGATGAGCAGTTCTTC,CASSFGQGWDEQFF
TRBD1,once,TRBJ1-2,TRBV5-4,TGTGCCAGCAGCTTAGGCGAACAGGGGGCTACTGGCTACACCTTC,CASSLGEQGATGYTF
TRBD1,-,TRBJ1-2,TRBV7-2,TGTGCCAGCACCCCGGGGACAGAAAACTATGGCTACACCTTC,CASTPGTENYGYTF
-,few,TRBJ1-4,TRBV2,TGTGCCAGCAGTTACTCAGGGAGGCTGGCTGAAAAACTGTTTTTT,CASSYSGRLAEKLFF
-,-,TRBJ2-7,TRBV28,TGTGCCAGCCTTAACGAACTCTCCGGGGAGTACTTC,CASLNELSGEYF
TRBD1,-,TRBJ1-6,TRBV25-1,TGTGCCAGCAGTGCCCGGGACAGTAGTTCACCCCTCCACTTT,CASSARDSSSPLHF
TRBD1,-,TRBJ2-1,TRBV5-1,TGCGCCAGCACCTTAACGACAGGGGATCCCTCCACGAATGAGCAGTTCTTC,CASTLTTGDPSTNEQFF
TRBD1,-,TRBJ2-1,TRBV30,TGTGCCCGGGACAGACCCTCCAACGATGAGCAGTTCTTC,CARDRPSNDEQFF
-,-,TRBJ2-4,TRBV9,TGTGCCAGCAGCGTAGATCCACAGATCAAAAACATTCAGTACTTC,CASSVDPQIKNIQYF
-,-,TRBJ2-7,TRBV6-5,TGTGCCAGCAGTTACGGCAGGGCGTACGAGCAGTACTTC,CASSYGRAYEQYF
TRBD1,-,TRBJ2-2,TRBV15,TGTGCCACCCGGGACAGGCCGAACACCGGGGAGCTGTTTTTT,CATRDRPNTGELFF
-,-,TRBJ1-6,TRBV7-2,TGTGCCAGCGTCAACGAGGGAACCTATAATTCACCCCTCCACTTT,CASVNEGTYNSPLHF
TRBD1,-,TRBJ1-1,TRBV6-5,TGTGCCAGCAGCAAGAACAGGGGCACTGAAGCTTTCTTT,CASSKNRGTEAFF
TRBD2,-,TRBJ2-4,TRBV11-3,TGTGCCAGCAGTCCGCGGGGGACCAAAAACATTCAGTACTTC,CASSPRGTKNIQYF
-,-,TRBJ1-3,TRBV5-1,TGCGCCAGCTGCCTCACTGGGGCACAGAACTCTGGAAACACCATATATTTT,CASCLTGAQNSGNTIYF
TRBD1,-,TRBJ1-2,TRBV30,TGTGCCTGGAGTGTACAGGGGAGCTATGGCTACACCTTC,CAWSVQGSYGYTF
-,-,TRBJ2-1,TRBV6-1,TGTGCCAGCAGTGAAGATTGGCTCAGTCATCCCGGGAATGAGCAGTTCTTC,CASSEDWLSHPGNEQFF
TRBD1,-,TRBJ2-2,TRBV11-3,TGTGCCAGCAGCCCTCGGGACAGGGTCACCGGGGAGCTGTTTTTT,CASSPRDRVTGELFF